The present T cell receptor beta chain was sequenced within a study of blood T cell repertoires in COVID-19. Study in general: Samples representing acute and convalescent COVID-19 were sourced from the United States, Italy and Spain. Nucleic acid was either cDNA or gDNA, and it came from T cells, B-cell-depleted T cells, or PBMCs.

CDR1 SGHAT and CDR2 FQNNGV come from the germline V gene. The CDR3 sequence is 15 residues long. The V gene lost 5 bases and the J gene lost 7 bases, with 20 bases spanning the gap. How the authors handled the data: Cell counts per sample came from amplifying reference gene primers. TCRdb's copy holds only in-frame clones and misses some; the assay was immunoSEQ multiplex PCR. V and J calls and clone size are as listed in that table; D and trimming were resolved from the DNA. This sample has roughly 31,000 clones, with approximately 92% found just once. The V gene is TRBV11-2, the J gene TRBJ2-5; tentatively, D is TRBD2 (6 bases). This TCR derives from a man older than 75 with acute or convalescent COVID-19. The sample consisted of peripheral blood. CDR3 region: CASSPILSSEGTQYF. DNA of the CDR3: TGTGCCAGCAGCCCGATCCTGTCTAGCGAGGGGACCCAGTACTTC.